The subject of this entry is one TCR beta chain. Its antigen is not known. The germline gives CDR1 MNHEY, CDR2 SVGAGI. The CDR3 totals 15 residues. V lost 6 bases, J lost 1 base, and 13 bases lay in between. This sample was included in a study of T cell responses to AZD1222 COVID-19 vaccine. Study-level results: Baseline seropositives among AZD1222 recipients totaled only five to seven.

TCRdb keeps only in-frame clones here, not all; method: immunoSEQ multiplex PCR. Here the sample spans some 130,000 clones, 90% being singletons. The sample here was peripheral blood, taken on day 0 of AZD1222 vaccination. V gene TRBV6-5 combines with J gene TRBJ2-1; D may be TRBD2 (5 bases). The sequence derives from an adult in good health. CDR3 amino acids: CASSLGLASYNEQFF. Written as DNA, the CDR3 is TGTGCCAGCAGCTTAGGACTGGCTTCCTACAATGAGCAGTTCTTC.